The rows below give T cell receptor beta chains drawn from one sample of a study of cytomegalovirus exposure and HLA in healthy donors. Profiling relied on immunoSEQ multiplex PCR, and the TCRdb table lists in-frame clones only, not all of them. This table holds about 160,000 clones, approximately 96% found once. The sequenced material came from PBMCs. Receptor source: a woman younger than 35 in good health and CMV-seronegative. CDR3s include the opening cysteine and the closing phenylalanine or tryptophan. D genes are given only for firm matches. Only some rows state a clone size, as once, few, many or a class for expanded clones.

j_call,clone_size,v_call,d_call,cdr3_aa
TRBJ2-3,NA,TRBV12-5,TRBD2,CASGQGLAGLSTDTQYF
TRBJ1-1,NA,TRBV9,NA,CASSVVTGTEAFF
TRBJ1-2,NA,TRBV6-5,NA,CASTPFRVYGYTF
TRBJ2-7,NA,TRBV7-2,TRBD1,CASSLVGQGGYEQYF
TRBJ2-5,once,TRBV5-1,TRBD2,CASRLAGGYQETQYF
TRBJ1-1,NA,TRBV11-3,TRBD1,CASSDGQGATEAFF
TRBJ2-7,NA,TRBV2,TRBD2,CARGRGMDEQYF
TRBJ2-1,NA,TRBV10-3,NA,CAISADSLVNEQFF
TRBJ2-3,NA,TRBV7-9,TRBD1,CASSIQGAGTDTQYF
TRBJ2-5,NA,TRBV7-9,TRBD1,CASSLVQGAKETQYF
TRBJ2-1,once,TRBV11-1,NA,CASSPTRGRSYNEQFF
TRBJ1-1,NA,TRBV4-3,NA,CASSQESGGTEAFF
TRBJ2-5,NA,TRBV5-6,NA,CASSFRQGQETQYF
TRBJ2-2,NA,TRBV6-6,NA,CASSYSILANTGELFF